A selection of T cell receptor beta chains follows, all from one sample in a study of blood T cell repertoires in COVID-19. Measured with immunoSEQ multiplex PCR; TCRdb has only the in-frame clones, and not every one. The data contain approximately 250,000 clones, roughly 86% of them singletons. The sample comprised peripheral blood. The source is a woman aged 80 or older with COVID-19, enrolled during active disease. CDR3s include the opening cysteine and the closing phenylalanine or tryptophan.

TRBV6-2/TRBV6-3	TRBJ2-5	CASSWLQGAGETQYF
TRBV24-1	TRBJ1-4	CATSDRSYGATNEKLFF
TRBV5-1	TRBJ2-3	CASSLLGGQGTDTQYF
TRBV24-1	TRBJ2-5	CATSKGMGGETQYF
TRBV7-8	TRBJ1-5	CASSSRGGGTTEPQHF
TRBV4-1	TRBJ2-3	CASSRQGSPSRDTQYF
TRBV19	TRBJ1-1	CASSILGGQSAFF
TRBV10-3	TRBJ1-6	CASQQGADASPLHF
TRBV7-3	TRBJ1-1	CASSPYIRDRNTEAFF
TRBV3-1/TRBV3-2	TRBJ1-2	CASSQPGTGNWGYTF
TRBV6-4	TRBJ2-2	CASRTGMNTGELFF
TRBV4-1	TRBJ1-2	CASSQDNDRGWGYTF
TRBV4-1	TRBJ1-2	CASSQPSRGSNYGYTF
TRBV3-1/TRBV3-2	TRBJ1-2	CASSQDRRASANYGYTF
TRBV30	TRBJ1-4	CAWTGQFNEKLFF
TRBV7-2	TRBJ1-1	CASSLVPPGGNTEAFF
TRBV5-4	TRBJ2-7	CASSFFLAGGNEQYF
TRBV30	TRBJ1-3	CAWGGTGQIAGNTIYF
TRBV6-2/TRBV6-3	TRBJ1-4	CASSYSTGQLNEKLFF
TRBV5-4	TRBJ2-7	CASSEPTGTGPYEQYF
TRBV19	TRBJ1-1	CASSLQGNTEAFF
TRBV11-2	TRBJ1-1	CASSPVGGGAASAFF
TRBV7-9	TRBJ1-3	CASSLGQGAGNTIYF
TRBV20-1	TRBJ1-2	CSATSHYGYTF
TRBV7-2	TRBJ1-3	CASSPNSSGNTIYF
TRBV7-9	TRBJ1-5	CASNIKVADREYQPQHF
TRBV28	TRBJ1-5	CASSLQGRQPQHF
TRBV6-5	TRBJ1-3	CASSSGQGTEGNTIYF
TRBV5-8	TRBJ2-1	CASSLVSYEQFF
TRBV19	TRBJ2-7	CASSPRGQVNSYEQYF
TRBV15	TRBJ1-2	CATSRGKTGYGYTF